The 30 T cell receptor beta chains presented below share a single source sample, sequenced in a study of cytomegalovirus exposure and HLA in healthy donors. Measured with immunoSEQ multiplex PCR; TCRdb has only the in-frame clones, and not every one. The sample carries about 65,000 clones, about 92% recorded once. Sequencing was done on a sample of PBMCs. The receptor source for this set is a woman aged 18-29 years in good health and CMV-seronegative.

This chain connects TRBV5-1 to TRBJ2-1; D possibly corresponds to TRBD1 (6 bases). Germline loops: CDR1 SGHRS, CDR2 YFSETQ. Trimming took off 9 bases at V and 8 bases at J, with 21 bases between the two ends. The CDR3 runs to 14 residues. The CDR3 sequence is CATMVTGYGDEQFF. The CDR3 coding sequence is TGCGCCACCATGGTTACAGGGTATGGCGATGAGCAGTTCTTC.

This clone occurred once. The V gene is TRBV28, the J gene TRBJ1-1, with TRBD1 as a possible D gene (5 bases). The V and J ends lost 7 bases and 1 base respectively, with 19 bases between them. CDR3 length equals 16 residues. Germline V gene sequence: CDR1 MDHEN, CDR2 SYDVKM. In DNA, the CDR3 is TGTGCCAGCACCACCGGAGGGGCGCGGGGGAACACTGAAGCTTTCTTT. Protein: CASTTGGARGNTEAFF.

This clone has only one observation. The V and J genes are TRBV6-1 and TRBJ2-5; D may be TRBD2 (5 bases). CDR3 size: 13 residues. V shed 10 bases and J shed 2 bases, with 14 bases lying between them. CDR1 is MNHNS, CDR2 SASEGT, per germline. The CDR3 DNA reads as TGTGCCACTCGGACCGGGGTACAAGAGACCCAGTACTTC. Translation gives CATRTGVQETQYF.

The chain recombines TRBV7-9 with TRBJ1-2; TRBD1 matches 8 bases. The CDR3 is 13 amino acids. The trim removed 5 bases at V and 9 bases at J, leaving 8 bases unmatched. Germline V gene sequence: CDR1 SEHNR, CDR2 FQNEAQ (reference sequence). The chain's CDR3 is CASSPGTGVSYTF. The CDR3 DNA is TGTGCCAGCAGCCCTGGGACAGGAGTTAGCTACACCTTC.

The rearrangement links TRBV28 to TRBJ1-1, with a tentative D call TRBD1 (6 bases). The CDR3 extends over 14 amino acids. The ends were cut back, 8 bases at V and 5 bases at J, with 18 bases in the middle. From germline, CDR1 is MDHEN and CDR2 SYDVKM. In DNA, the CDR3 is TGTGCCAGCTCAAGGGGGGGGTTCGGAACTGAAGCTTTCTTT. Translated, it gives CASSRGGFGTEAFF. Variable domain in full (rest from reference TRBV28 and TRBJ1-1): DVKVTQSSRYLVKRTGEKVFLECVQDMDHENMFWYRQDPGLGLRLIYFSYDVKMKEKGDIPEGYSVSREKKERFSLILESASTNQTSMYLCASSRGGFGTEAFFGQGTRLTVV.

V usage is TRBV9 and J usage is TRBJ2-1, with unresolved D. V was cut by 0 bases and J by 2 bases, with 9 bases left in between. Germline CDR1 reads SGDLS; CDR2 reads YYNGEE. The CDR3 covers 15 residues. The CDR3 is CASSVAPQTYNEQFF. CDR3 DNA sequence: TGTGCCAGCAGCGTAGCTCCCCAGACCTACAATGAGCAGTTCTTC.

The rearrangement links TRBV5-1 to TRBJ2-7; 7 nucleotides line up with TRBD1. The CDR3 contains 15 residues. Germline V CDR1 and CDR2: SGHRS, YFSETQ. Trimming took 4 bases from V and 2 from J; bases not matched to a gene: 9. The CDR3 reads CASSLIPTGTYEQYF. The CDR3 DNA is TGCGCCAGCAGCCTGATTCCGACAGGGACCTACGAGCAGTACTTC. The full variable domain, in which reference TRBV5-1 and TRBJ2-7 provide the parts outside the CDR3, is KAGVTQTPRYLIKTRGQQVTLSCSPISGHRSVSWYQQTPGQGLQFLFEYFSETQRNKGNFPGRFSGRQFSNSRSEMNVSTLELGDSALYLCASSLIPTGTYEQYFGPGTRLTVT.

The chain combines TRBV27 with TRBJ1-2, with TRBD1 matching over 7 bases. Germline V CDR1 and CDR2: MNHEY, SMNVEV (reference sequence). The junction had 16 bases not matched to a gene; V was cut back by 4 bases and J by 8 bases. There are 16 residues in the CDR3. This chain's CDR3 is CASSSLGTAQTWGYTF. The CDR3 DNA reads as TGTGCCAGCAGTTCCCTCGGGACAGCCCAAACCTGGGGCTACACCTTC.

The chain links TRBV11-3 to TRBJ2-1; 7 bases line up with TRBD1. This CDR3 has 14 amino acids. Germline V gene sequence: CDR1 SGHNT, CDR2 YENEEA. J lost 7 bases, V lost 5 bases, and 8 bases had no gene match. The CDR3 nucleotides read TGTGCCAGCAGCCAAGGGGGCAGTAAAAATGAGCAGTTCTTC. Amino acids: CASSQGGSKNEQFF.

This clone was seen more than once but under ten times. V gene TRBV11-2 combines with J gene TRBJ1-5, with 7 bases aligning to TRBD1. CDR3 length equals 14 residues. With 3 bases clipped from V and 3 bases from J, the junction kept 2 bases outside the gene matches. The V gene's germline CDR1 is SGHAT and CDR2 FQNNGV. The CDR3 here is CASSLGTANQPQHF. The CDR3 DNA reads TGTGCCAGCAGCTTGGGGACAGCCAATCAGCCCCAGCATTTT.

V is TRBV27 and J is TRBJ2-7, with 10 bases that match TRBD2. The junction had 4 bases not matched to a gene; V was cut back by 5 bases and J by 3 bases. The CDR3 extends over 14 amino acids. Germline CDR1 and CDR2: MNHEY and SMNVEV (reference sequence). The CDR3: CASSRLAGGYEQYF. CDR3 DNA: TGTGCCAGCAGTCGATTAGCGGGAGGCTACGAGCAGTACTTC.

The CDR3 loop reads CASHRTGGTQPQHF. As DNA, the CDR3 is TGTGCCAGTCACAGGACAGGGGGCACTCAGCCCCAGCATTTT. This rearrangement joins TRBV19 to TRBJ1-5; TRBD1 agrees at 11 bases. Germline V gene lookup returns CDR1 LNHDA and CDR2 SQIVND (reference sequence). The CDR3 length is 14 residues. Losses at the gene ends were 8 bases for V and 6 bases for J; bases not matched to a gene: 6.

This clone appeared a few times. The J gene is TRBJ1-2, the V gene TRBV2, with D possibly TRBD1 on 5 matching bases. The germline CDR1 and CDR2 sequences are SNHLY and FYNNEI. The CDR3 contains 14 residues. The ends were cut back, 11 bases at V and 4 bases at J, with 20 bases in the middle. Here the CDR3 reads CAGSLAGPFYGYTF. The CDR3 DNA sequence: TGTGCCGGGTCCCTGGCAGGGCCATTCTATGGCTACACCTTC.

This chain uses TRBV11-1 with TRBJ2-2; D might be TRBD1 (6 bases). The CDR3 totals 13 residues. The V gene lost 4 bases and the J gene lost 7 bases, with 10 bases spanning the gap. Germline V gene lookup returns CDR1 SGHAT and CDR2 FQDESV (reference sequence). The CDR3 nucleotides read TGTGCCAGCAGCTCACAGGGCCGCGGGGAGCTGTTTTTT. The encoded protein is CASSSQGRGELFF.

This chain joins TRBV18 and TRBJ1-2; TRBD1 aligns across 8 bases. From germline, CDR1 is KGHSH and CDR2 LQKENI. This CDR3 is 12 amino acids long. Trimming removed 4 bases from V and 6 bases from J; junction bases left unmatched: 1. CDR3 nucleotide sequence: TGTGCCAGCTCACTGGACAGGGATGGCTACACCTTC. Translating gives CASSLDRDGYTF.

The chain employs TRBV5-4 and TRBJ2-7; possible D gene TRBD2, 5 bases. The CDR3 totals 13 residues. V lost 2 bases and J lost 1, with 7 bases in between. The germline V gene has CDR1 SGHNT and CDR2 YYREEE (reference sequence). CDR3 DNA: TGTGCCAGCAGCTTCTCGGGGTCCTACGAGCAGTACTTC. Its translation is CASSFSGSYEQYF.

DNA for the CDR3: TGCGCCAGCAGCCAAGTGCTAGCGGACCGCACAGATACGCAGTATTTT. Amino acid sequence: CASSQVLADRTDTQYF. This sequence joins TRBV4-3 and TRBJ2-3; 7 bases line up with TRBD2. The CDR3 spans 16 residues. V lost 1 base and J lost 1; bases outside the gene matches: 5. The germline V gene has CDR1 LGHNA and CDR2 YSLEER.

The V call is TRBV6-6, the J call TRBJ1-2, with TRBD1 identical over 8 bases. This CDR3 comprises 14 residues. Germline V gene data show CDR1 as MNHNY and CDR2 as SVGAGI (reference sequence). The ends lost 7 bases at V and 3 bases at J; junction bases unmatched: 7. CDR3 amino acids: CASTVTGGDYGYTF. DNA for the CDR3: TGTGCCAGCACCGTTACAGGGGGAGACTATGGCTACACCTTC.

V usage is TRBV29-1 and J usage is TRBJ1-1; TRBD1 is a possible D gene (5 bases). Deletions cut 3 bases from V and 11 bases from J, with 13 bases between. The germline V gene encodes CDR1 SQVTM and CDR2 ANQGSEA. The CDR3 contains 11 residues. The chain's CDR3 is CSVDRQGLAFF. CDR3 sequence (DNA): TGCAGCGTTGATCGGCAGGGTCTCGCTTTCTTT. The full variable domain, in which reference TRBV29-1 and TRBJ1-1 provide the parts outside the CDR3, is SAVISQKPSRDICQRGTSLTIQCQVDSQVTMMFWYRQQPGQSLTLIATANQGSEATYESGFVIDKFPISRPNLTFSTLTVSNMSPEDSSIYLCSVDRQGLAFFGQGTRLTVV.

CDR3 region: CASSGTGGTDTQYF. CDR3 DNA sequence: TGTGCCAGCAGCGGAACCGGGGGCACAGATACGCAGTATTTT. This chain connects TRBV7-3 to TRBJ2-3; possible D gene TRBD2, 5 bases. In germline, CDR1 is SGHTA, CDR2 FQGTGA. There are 14 residues in the CDR3. V shed 5 bases and J shed 1 base, with 10 bases lying between them.

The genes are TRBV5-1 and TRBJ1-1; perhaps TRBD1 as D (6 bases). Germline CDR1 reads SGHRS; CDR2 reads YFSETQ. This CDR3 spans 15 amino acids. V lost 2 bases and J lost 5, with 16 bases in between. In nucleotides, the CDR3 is TGCGCCAGCAGCTTTGATGGGGGGGCCTTAACTGAAGCTTTCTTT. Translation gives CASSFDGGALTEAFF.

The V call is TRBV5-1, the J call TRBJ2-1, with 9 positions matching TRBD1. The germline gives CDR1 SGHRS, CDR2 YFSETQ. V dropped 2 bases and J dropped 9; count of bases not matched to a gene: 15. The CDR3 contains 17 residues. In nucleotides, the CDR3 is TGCGCCAGCAGCTTAAGACCCGGGACAGGGAACCCCGCTGAGCAGTTCTTC. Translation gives CASSLRPGTGNPAEQFF. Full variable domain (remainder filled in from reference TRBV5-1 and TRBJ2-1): KAGVTQTPRYLIKTRGQQVTLSCSPISGHRSVSWYQQTPGQGLQFLFEYFSETQRNKGNFPGRFSGRQFSNSRSEMNVSTLELGDSALYLCASSLRPGTGNPAEQFFGPGTRLTVL.

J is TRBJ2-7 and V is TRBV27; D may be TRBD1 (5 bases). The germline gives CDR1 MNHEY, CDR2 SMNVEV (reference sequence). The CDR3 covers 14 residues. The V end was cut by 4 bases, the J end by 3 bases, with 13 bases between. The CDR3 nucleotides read TGTGCCAGCAGTTCGCAACAGGCCCTCTACGAGCAGTACTTC. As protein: CASSSQQALYEQYF.

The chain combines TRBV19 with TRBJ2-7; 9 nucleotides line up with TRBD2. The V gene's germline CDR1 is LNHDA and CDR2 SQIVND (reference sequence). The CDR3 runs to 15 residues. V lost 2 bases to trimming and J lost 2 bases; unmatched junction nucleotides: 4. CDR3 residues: CASSILAGGTYEQYF. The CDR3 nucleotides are TGTGCCAGTAGTATATTGGCGGGAGGGACCTACGAGCAGTACTTC. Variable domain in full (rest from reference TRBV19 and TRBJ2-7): DGGITQSPKYLFRKEGQNVTLSCEQNLNHDAMYWYRQDPGQGLRLIYYSQIVNDFQKGDIAEGYSVSREKKESFPLTVTSAQKNPTAFYLCASSILAGGTYEQYFGPGTRLTVT.

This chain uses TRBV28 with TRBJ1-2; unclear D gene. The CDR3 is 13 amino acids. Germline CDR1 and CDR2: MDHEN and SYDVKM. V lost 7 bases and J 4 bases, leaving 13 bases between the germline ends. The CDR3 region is CASTLLVSYGYTF. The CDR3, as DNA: TGTGCCAGCACCCTTTTAGTTTCCTATGGCTACACCTTC.

In DNA form, the CDR3 reads TGTGCCAGCAGTCAACAGGGAATTAATTTCTATGGCTACACCTTC. It specifies CASSQQGINFYGYTF. The genes are TRBV27 and TRBJ1-2; D perhaps matches TRBD1 (6 bases). V lost 5 bases to trimming and J lost 4 bases, with 17 bases between them. Germline loops: CDR1 MNHEY, CDR2 SMNVEV (reference sequence). CDR3 length: 15 amino acids.

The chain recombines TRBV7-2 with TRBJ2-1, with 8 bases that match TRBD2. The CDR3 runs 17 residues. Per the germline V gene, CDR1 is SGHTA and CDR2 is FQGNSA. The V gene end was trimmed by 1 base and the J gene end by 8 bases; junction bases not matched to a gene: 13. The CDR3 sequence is CASSLVNFGTSVYEQFF. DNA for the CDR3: TGTGCCAGCAGCTTAGTTAATTTCGGGACTAGTGTTTATGAGCAGTTCTTC. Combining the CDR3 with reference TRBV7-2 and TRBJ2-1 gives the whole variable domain GAGVSQSPSNKVTEKGKDVELRCDPISGHTALYWYRQSLGQGLEFLIYFQGNSAPDKSGLPSDRFSAERTGGSVSTLTIQRTQQEDSAVYLCASSLVNFGTSVYEQFFGPGTRLTVL.

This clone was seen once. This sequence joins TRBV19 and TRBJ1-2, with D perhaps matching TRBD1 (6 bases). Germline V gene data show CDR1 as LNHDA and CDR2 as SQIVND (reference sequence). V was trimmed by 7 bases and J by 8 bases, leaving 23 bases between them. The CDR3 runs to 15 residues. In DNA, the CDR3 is TGTGCCAGTACCCCCCGGGTACAGGGAGTGCAAGGCTACACCTTC. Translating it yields CASTPRVQGVQGYTF.

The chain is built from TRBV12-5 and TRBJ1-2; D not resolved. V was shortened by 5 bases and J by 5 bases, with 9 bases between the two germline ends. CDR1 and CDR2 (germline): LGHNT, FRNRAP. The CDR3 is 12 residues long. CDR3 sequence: CASGRTIYGYTF. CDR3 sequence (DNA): TGTGCTAGTGGTCGCACTATTTATGGCTACACCTTC. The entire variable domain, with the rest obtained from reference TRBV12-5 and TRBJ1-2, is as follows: DARVTQTPRHKVTEMGQEVTMRCQPILGHNTVFWYRQTMMQGLELLAYFRNRAPLDDSGMPKDRFSAEMPDATLATLKIQPSEPRDSAVYFCASGRTIYGYTFGSGTRLTVV.

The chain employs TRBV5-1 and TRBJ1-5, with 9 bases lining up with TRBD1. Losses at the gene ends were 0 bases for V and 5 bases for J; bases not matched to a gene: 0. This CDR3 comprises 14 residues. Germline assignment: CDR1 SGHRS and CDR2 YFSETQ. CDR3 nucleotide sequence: TGCGCCAGCAGCTTGGGACAGGGGGATCAGCCCCAGCATTTT. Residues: CASSLGQGDQPQHF.